This record looks at one T cell receptor (beta chain) sequence and its context. As yet, its antigen is unknown. This sample was taken from a study of T cells after yellow fever vaccination. Study-level results: Subsequent to the booster, the majority of primary-vaccination clones reappeared (roughly 95% CD4, around 85% CD8).

V shed 0 bases, J shed 9 bases, and the junction held 4 bases outside the gene matches. The CDR3 consists of 16 residues. Germline loops: CDR1 SGHRS, CDR2 YFSETQ. TCRdb called the 5' RACE reads again in MiXCR, with one record for every CDR3 protein. The sample records some 670,000 distinct CDR3 sequences, roughly an eighth being singletons. The starting material was PBMCs, obtained on the day of the yellow fever booster vaccination. This receptor was obtained from a man younger than 40 who received the YFV17D yellow fever vaccine. The chain joins TRBV5-1 to TRBJ2-1; 15 bases fit TRBD2. The CDR3 loop is CASSLGTSGRAGEQFF. In nucleotides, the CDR3 is TGCGCCAGCAGCTTGGGGACTAGCGGGAGGGCCGGTGAGCAGTTCTTC.